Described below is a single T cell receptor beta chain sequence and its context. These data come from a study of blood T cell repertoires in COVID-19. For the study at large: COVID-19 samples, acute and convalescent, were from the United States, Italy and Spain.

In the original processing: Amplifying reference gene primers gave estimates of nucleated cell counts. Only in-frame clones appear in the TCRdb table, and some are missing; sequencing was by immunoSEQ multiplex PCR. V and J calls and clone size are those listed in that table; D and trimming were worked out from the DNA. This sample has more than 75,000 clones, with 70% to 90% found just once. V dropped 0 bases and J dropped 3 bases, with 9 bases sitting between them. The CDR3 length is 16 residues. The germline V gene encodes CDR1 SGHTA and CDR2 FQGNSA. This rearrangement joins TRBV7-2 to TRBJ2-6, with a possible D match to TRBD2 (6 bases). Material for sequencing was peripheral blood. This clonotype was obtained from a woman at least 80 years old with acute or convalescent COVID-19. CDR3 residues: CASSLAGGNGANVLTF. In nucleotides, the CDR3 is TGTGCCAGCAGCTTAGCTGGCGGGAATGGGGCCAACGTCCTGACTTTC.